The 21 T cell receptor beta chains in this list originate from one sample, sequenced in a study of CD8 T cells in ankylosing spondylitis. TCRdb redid the calling of the 5' RACE reads with MiXCR, one entry per CDR3 protein. The data show approximately 200,000 distinct CDR3 sequences, 13% seen once. The sequenced material came from blood, either unsorted or a sorted T cell fraction (not recorded which). Source of these receptors: a female donor with ankylosing spondylitis or in good health (not recorded which).

V gene TRBV20-1 combines with J gene TRBJ2-1; 12 bases fit TRBD2. In germline, CDR1 is DFQATT, CDR2 SNEGSKA (reference sequence). The CDR3 is 17 amino acids. The V gene end was trimmed by 2 bases and the J gene end by 7 bases; junction bases not matched to a gene: 12. The CDR3 nucleotides are TGCAGTGCTAGAACACCGAGGCTAGCGGGAGGGAATAATGAGCAGTTCTTC. Its translation is CSARTPRLAGGNNEQFF.

This clonotype was recorded at least ten times. The rearrangement uses TRBV5-1 and TRBJ2-7, with TRBD2 identical over 11 bases. The CDR3 runs 15 residues. V lost 5 bases and J lost 3; bases outside the gene matches: 7. Germline CDR1 and CDR2: SGHRS and YFSETQ. CDR3 in amino acids: CASRLGTSGFYEQYF. In DNA, the CDR3 is TGCGCCAGCAGGCTCGGGACTAGCGGATTCTACGAGCAGTACTTC. Supplemented by reference TRBV5-1 and TRBJ2-7, the full variable domain reads KAGVTQTPRYLIKTRGQQVTLSCSPISGHRSVSWYQQTPGQGLQFLFEYFSETQRNKGNFPGRFSGRQFSNSRSEMNVSTLELGDSALYLCASRLGTSGFYEQYFGPGTRLTVT.

Many counts were recorded for this clonotype. The chain carries TRBV11-2 and TRBJ2-7; the D is unclear. Germline V CDR1 and CDR2: SGHAT, FQNNGV. The CDR3 consists of 15 residues. V was clipped by 5 bases and J by 1 base, with 15 bases between them. The CDR3 protein is CASSPTGDGSYEQYF. The CDR3 coding sequence is TGTGCCAGCAGCCCAACTGGGGATGGGTCCTACGAGCAGTACTTC.

This clonotype was seen at least ten times. The chain couples TRBV5-1 to TRBJ2-5; 10 nucleotides match TRBD2. Germline V gene sequence: CDR1 SGHRS, CDR2 YFSETQ. This CDR3 is 15 amino acids long. The V gene end was trimmed by 4 bases and the J gene end by 3 bases; junction bases not matched to a gene: 6. The CDR3 DNA is TGCGCCAGCAGCGGACTTCTAGCGGGAGAAGAGACCCAGTACTTC. Residues: CASSGLLAGEETQYF. Combining the CDR3 with reference TRBV5-1 and TRBJ2-5 gives the whole variable domain KAGVTQTPRYLIKTRGQQVTLSCSPISGHRSVSWYQQTPGQGLQFLFEYFSETQRNKGNFPGRFSGRQFSNSRSEMNVSTLELGDSALYLCASSGLLAGEETQYFGPGTRLLVL.

The chain links TRBV7-3 to TRBJ2-1, with D possibly matching TRBD2 (6 bases). The germline gives CDR1 SGHTA, CDR2 FQGTGA. The CDR3 sequence is 16 residues long. V lost 5 bases, J lost 8 bases, and 22 bases lay in between. Here the CDR3 DNA reads TGTGCCAGCAGCCCTTCGATACTAGCCAGGGTGGATGAGCAGTTCTTC. Protein: CASSPSILARVDEQFF.

This clonotype occurred a few times. This chain joins TRBV7-9 and TRBJ1-2; a weak D match, TRBD1 (5 bases). Germline CDR1 reads SEHNR; CDR2 reads FQNEAQ (reference sequence). Trimming left V 2 bases short and J 4 bases short, with 20 bases between. The CDR3 consists of 17 residues. The CDR3 is CASSLFLLNSGTYGYTF. CDR3 nucleotides: TGTGCCAGCAGCTTATTTCTATTGAATTCCGGGACCTATGGCTACACCTTC.

This clonotype was observed at least ten times. The chain joins TRBV9 to TRBJ1-2, with D perhaps TRBD1 (6 bases). The germline gives CDR1 SGDLS, CDR2 YYNGEE. V was cut by 0 bases and J by 3 bases, with 9 bases left in between. The CDR3 loop spans 14 amino acids. CDR3: CASSVVDRDYGYTF. The CDR3 DNA follows: TGTGCCAGCAGCGTAGTGGACAGAGACTATGGCTACACCTTC.

This clonotype was found many times. The chain recombines TRBV5-1 with TRBJ2-2; D gene ambiguous. The germline V gene encodes CDR1 SGHRS and CDR2 YFSETQ. V was trimmed by 1 base and J by 5 bases, leaving 12 bases between them. The CDR3 runs 15 residues. CDR3 amino acids: CASSLSRVQTGELFF. Here the CDR3 DNA reads TGCGCCAGCAGCTTGTCTCGAGTTCAGACCGGGGAGCTGTTTTTT.

This clonotype was seen many times. The genes are TRBV29-1 and TRBJ1-1; 9 bases line up with TRBD1. The trim removed 6 bases at V and 1 base at J, leaving 3 bases unmatched. Germline assignment: CDR1 SQVTM and CDR2 ANQGSEA. The CDR3 is 13 amino acids. The CDR3 DNA reads TGCAGCGTCGTGGACAGGGGGAACACTGAAGCTTTCTTT. It specifies CSVVDRGNTEAFF.

For this clonotype: Since a much larger clone is just one base distant, this may be a read error. This chain uses TRBV20-1 with TRBJ2-1, with D maybe TRBD1 (6 bases). This CDR3 region has 14 residues. The germline V gene encodes CDR1 DFQATT and CDR2 SNEGSKA (reference sequence). This CDR3 reads CGARVSQGLNEQFF. The CDR3 bases are TGCGGTGCTAGAGTTTCTCAGGGGCTCAATGAGCAGTTCTTC.

Points on this clonotype: A single base separates this from a much larger clone, so it may be a read error. The rearrangement links TRBV4-1 to TRBJ1-2, with D unresolved. The germline gives CDR1 MGHRA, CDR2 YSYEKL. CDR3 length: 14 residues. The CDR3, as DNA: TGCGCCAACAGCCAAGCCAATGGATTCTATGGCTACACCTTC. Amino acid sequence: CANSQANGFYGYTF.

V and J are TRBV20-1 and TRBJ2-7; 7 positions agree with TRBD2. V lost 6 bases, J lost 7 bases, and 15 bases stayed unmatched. CDR3 length: 14 residues. The germline gives CDR1 DFQATT, CDR2 SNEGSKA (reference sequence). The CDR3 coding sequence is TGCAGTGCGGAGTCGGGACTATCGGTGGGGGAGCAGTACTTC. Amino acids: CSAESGLSVGEQYF.

This clonotype was counted only a few times. This rearrangement joins TRBV3-1 to TRBJ2-1; TRBD2 agrees at 8 bases. Trimming took 8 bases from V and 9 from J; bases not matched to a gene: 9. Germline CDR1 reads LGHDT; CDR2 reads YNNKEL (reference sequence). CDR3 length: 13 residues. CDR3 protein: CASSRSGKSEQFF. Written as DNA, the CDR3 is TGTGCCAGCTCTCGTAGCGGGAAGAGTGAGCAGTTCTTC.

This chain connects TRBV28 to TRBJ2-5, with D hard to call. The length of the CDR3 is 14 residues. V shed 6 bases and J shed 3 bases, with 14 bases lying between them. Germline values: CDR1 MDHEN, CDR2 SYDVKM. The CDR3 DNA follows: TGTGCCAGCAGCCCACGGTGGCAGAAAGAGACCCAGTACTTC. It specifies CASSPRWQKETQYF.

This clonotype was counted ten times or more. The chain has TRBV20-1 and TRBJ2-7; a possible D gene is TRBD2 (6 bases). Trimming took off 6 bases at V and 0 bases at J, with 12 bases between the two ends. The CDR3 consists of 13 residues. Per germline, CDR1 DFQATT and CDR2 SNEGSKA (reference sequence). The CDR3 region is CSARDSTSYEQYF. The DNA for the CDR3 is TGCAGTGCGAGGGACTCGACCTCCTACGAGCAGTACTTC.

This clonotype showed up many times. CDR3 region: CASSLPQGRETQYF. For the CDR3, the DNA is TGTGCCAGCAGTTTACCCCAGGGGAGGGAGACCCAGTACTTC. V usage is TRBV7-9 and J usage is TRBJ2-5; D is possibly TRBD1 or TRBD2 (6 bases each). V dropped 6 bases and J dropped 5 bases, with 16 bases sitting between them. This CDR3 has 14 residues. Looked up from germline, CDR1 is SEHNR and CDR2 is FQNEAQ (reference sequence). Variable domain in full (rest from reference TRBV7-9 and TRBJ2-5): DTGVSQNPRHKITKRGQNVTFRCDPISEHNRLYWYRQTLGQGPEFLTYFQNEAQLEKSRLLSDRFSAERPKGSFSTLEIQRTEQGDSAMYLCASSLPQGRETQYFGPGTRLLVL.

CDR3 protein: CATSDSRQAIWGEQYF. As DNA, the CDR3 is TGTGCCACCAGTGATTCCAGACAGGCCATCTGGGGGGAGCAGTACTTC. The chain joins TRBV24-1 to TRBJ2-7; D perhaps matches TRBD1 (6 bases). The V end was cut by 2 bases, the J end by 7 bases, with 20 bases between. The CDR3 has 16 amino acids. Germline CDR1 KGHDR, CDR2 SFDVKD.

This clonotype has a handful of counts. The V gene is TRBV7-2, the J gene TRBJ2-3, with unresolved D. Germline lookup yields CDR1 SGHTA and CDR2 FQGNSA. The CDR3 is made up of 13 amino acids. The ends were cut back, 6 bases at V and 0 bases at J, with 7 bases in the middle. The CDR3 region is CASRRVSTDTQYF. CDR3 sequence (DNA): TGTGCCAGCAGGCGCGTTAGCACAGATACGCAGTATTTT.

The sample holds one count of this clonotype. The genes are TRBV27 and TRBJ2-7, with D tentatively TRBD2 (7 bases). V was shortened by 4 bases and J by 9 bases, with 22 bases between the two germline ends. The germline gives CDR1 MNHEY, CDR2 SMNVEV (reference sequence). The CDR3 loop spans 15 amino acids. The CDR3: CASSSHGGALRGQYF. For the CDR3, the DNA is TGTGCCAGCAGTTCCCATGGGGGGGCTTTACGCGGGCAGTACTTC.

In its sample, this clonotype was seen many times. This sequence joins TRBV7-9 and TRBJ1-5; D is undetermined. Trimming left V 1 base short and J 6 bases short, with 7 bases between. Germline loops: CDR1 SEHNR, CDR2 FQNEAQ (reference sequence). The CDR3 is 13 amino acids. In DNA, the CDR3 is TGTGCCAGCAGCTTAGACCCCGGTCAGCCCCAGCATTTT. Protein product: CASSLDPGQPQHF.

This clonotype was seen more than once but under ten times. The CDR3 coding sequence is TGTGCCTTCTGTCCGTACCCCTTGGGACAGGGGACCCATCAGCCCCAGCATTTT. Protein sequence: CAFCPYPLGQGTHQPQHF. The chain employs TRBV2 and TRBJ1-5, with TRBD1 matching over 10 bases. This CDR3 spans 18 amino acids. Trimming at V came to 11 bases and at J to 5 bases, leaving 21 bases not matched to a gene. Germline V gene data show CDR1 as SNHLY and CDR2 as FYNNEI.